Reported below is one TCR beta chain. Its antigen remains unknown. Profiling relied on immunoSEQ multiplex PCR, and the TCRdb table lists in-frame clones only, not all of them. The profile shows fewer than 400,000 clones, approximately 67% of them singletons. The data were obtained in a study of cytotoxic CD8 clonotypes in ibrutinib-treated CLL. Points from the study as a whole: Baseline-level clonality went beyond age-matched healthy donors and moved in step with circulating CD8+ T-cell counts.

The CDR3 consists of 14 residues. CDR1 MNHEY and CDR2 SMNVEV come from the germline V gene (reference sequence). The J segment lost 5 bases and the V segment lost 5 bases, leaving 1 base of the junction unmatched. The input for sequencing was PBMCs, taken after 36 months of ibrutinib treatment. The clonotype was recovered from a human donor with chronic lymphocytic leukemia. The J gene is TRBJ2-5, the V gene TRBV27; 14 bases map to TRBD2. CDR3 sequence: CASSRLAGGETQYF. CDR3 DNA: TGTGCCAGCAGTCGACTAGCGGGAGGGGAGACCCAGTACTTC.